Shown below are 15 T cell receptor beta chains from a single sample sequenced in a study of technical replicates of blood from several donors. Some clones are missing from TCRdb's copy, which holds only in-frame ones; the method was immunoSEQ multiplex PCR. The sample lists 40,000 to 60,000 clones, about 93% occurring once. The sequenced sample consisted of PBMCs. These receptor sequences come from a human donor in good health. Some clones in this sample may be carry-over from other donors' samples.

The chain is built from TRBV7-3 and TRBJ1-4, with D hard to call. The V and J ends lost 5 bases and 8 bases respectively, with 18 bases between them. The length of the CDR3 is 15 residues. From germline, CDR1 is SGHTA and CDR2 FQGTGA. Here the CDR3 reads CASSPTQILPEKLFF. The CDR3 bases are TGTGCCAGCAGCCCGACACAGATCCTCCCGGAAAAACTGTTTTTT.

The CDR3 reads CASSLIAGLNTDTQYF. Here the CDR3 DNA reads TGTGCCAGCAGCCTAATAGCGGGGCTAAACACAGATACGCAGTATTTT. The chain links TRBV11-2 to TRBJ2-3; 8 nucleotides align to TRBD2. Germline trimming cut 5 bases from V and 2 bases from J; bases unmatched to any gene: 9. CDR1 and CDR2 (germline): SGHAT, FQNNGV. The CDR3 runs 16 residues.

The gene calls are TRBV2 and TRBJ2-7; perhaps TRBD2 as D (6 bases). V gave up 4 bases and J gave up 0 bases, with 16 bases separating them. CDR1 is SNHLY and CDR2 is FYNNEI in the germline V gene. The CDR3 is 16 residues long. This CDR3 is CASSGGPAGNSYEQYF. The CDR3 nucleotides read TGTGCCAGCAGTGGGGGTCCAGCGGGTAACTCCTACGAGCAGTACTTC.

V and J are TRBV5-1 and TRBJ2-3; 13 bases fit TRBD2. Germline CDR1 is SGHRS and CDR2 is YFSETQ. The CDR3 is 15 amino acids. The J segment lost 8 bases and the V segment lost 4 bases, leaving 7 bases of the junction unmatched. CDR3 in DNA: TGCGCCAGCAGCCCCGGACTAGCGGGGGTAGCTACGCAGTATTTT. It codes for CASSPGLAGVATQYF.

The sample holds one count of this clone. The CDR3 DNA sequence: TGTGCCAGCAACCAGGGACTAGCGGGAGCTACGCAGTATTTT. This gives the protein CASNQGLAGATQYF. This chain joins TRBV7-9 and TRBJ2-3, with TRBD2 matching 14 bases. Germline CDR1 SEHNR, CDR2 FQNEAQ (reference sequence). The ends lost 7 bases at V and 8 bases at J; junction bases unmatched: 5. The CDR3 loop spans 14 amino acids.

This chain uses TRBV19 with TRBJ2-3; a possible D gene is TRBD2 (6 bases). The length of the CDR3 is 14 residues. Trimming took 9 bases from V and 1 from J, leaving 14 bases between them. Germline CDR1 and CDR2: LNHDA and SQIVND (reference sequence). CDR3 nucleotide sequence: TGTGCCAGCACCGGACTAATAGGCACAGATACGCAGTATTTT. It specifies CASTGLIGTDTQYF.

The chain's CDR3 is CASSTYRGGEQYF. DNA for the CDR3: TGTGCCAGCAGCACTTACAGGGGAGGCGAGCAGTACTTC. The V call is TRBV21-1, the J call TRBJ2-7; the table gives TRBD1 as D, unverified against the DNA. TRBV21-1 is a pseudogene. The CDR3 extends over 13 amino acids.

This chain joins TRBV9 and TRBJ2-2, with 13 positions matching TRBD2. The CDR3 has 17 amino acids. Germline values: CDR1 SGDLS, CDR2 YYNGEE. V lost 3 bases, J lost 6 bases, and 8 bases stayed unmatched. The CDR3 DNA reads TGTGCCAGCAGCGCCTGGACTAGCGGGGGATATTCCGGGGAGCTGTTTTTT. It is translated as CASSAWTSGGYSGELFF.

The rearrangement uses TRBV9 and TRBJ1-6; D gene unclear. The CDR3 totals 14 residues. Trimming took 2 bases from V and 9 from J, leaving 12 bases between them. Germline lookup yields CDR1 SGDLS and CDR2 YYNGEE. CDR3 region: CASSVSGRFSPLHF. Here the CDR3 DNA reads TGTGCCAGCAGCGTCAGCGGAAGGTTTTCACCCCTCCACTTT.

V and J are TRBV7-9 and TRBJ2-1; 8 bases match TRBD2. The germline gives CDR1 SEHNR, CDR2 FQNEAQ (reference sequence). CDR3 length equals 11 residues. V was pared by 8 bases and J by 10 bases, with 4 bases of the junction left unmatched. CDR3 residues: CASGTGGEQFF. As DNA, the CDR3 is TGTGCCAGCGGAACGGGAGGGGAGCAGTTCTTC.

V gene TRBV4-3 combines with J gene TRBJ2-5; D is perhaps TRBD1 (6 bases). V lost 0 bases, J lost 5 bases, and 16 bases lay in between. This CDR3 has 16 residues. Germline values: CDR1 LGHNA, CDR2 YSLEER. The CDR3 DNA is TGCGCCAGCAGCCAAGATCCAGGGGCAGGTTCCGAGACCCAGTACTTC. This gives the protein CASSQDPGAGSETQYF.

This clone was observed a handful of times. V gene TRBV7-2 combines with J gene TRBJ2-1, with TRBD2 matching over 8 bases. The germline V gene encodes CDR1 SGHTA and CDR2 FQGNSA. The CDR3 is 17 residues long. V lost 5 bases, J lost 4 bases, and 13 bases stayed unmatched. The CDR3 DNA follows: TGTGCCAGCAGCACCGGCGTGAGACTAGCGCCTTACAATGAGCAGTTCTTC. Amino acid sequence: CASSTGVRLAPYNEQFF.

V is TRBV6-5 and J is TRBJ1-2; 9 nucleotides align to TRBD1. Germline V gives CDR1 MNHEY, CDR2 SVGAGI. J gave up 4 bases and V 2 bases, and 5 bases lay outside the gene matches. CDR3 length: 15 residues. The CDR3 sequence is CASSYTGQGGYGYTF. DNA for the CDR3: TGTGCCAGCAGTTACACGGGACAGGGTGGCTATGGCTACACCTTC.

V gene TRBV6-5 combines with J gene TRBJ1-2; D unclear. The CDR3 spans 14 residues. Trimming took off 5 bases at V and 6 bases at J, with 16 bases between the two ends. Germline V CDR1 and CDR2: MNHEY, SVGAGI. This CDR3 is CASSGRGLGNGYTF. In DNA form, the CDR3 reads TGTGCCAGCAGTGGACGGGGATTGGGTAATGGCTACACCTTC.

V and J are TRBV5-8 and TRBJ1-2; D is unresolved. V was trimmed by 4 bases and J by 7 bases, leaving 17 bases between them. The length of the CDR3 is 14 residues. Per the germline V gene, CDR1 is SGHTS and CDR2 is YDEGEE. This chain's CDR3 is CASSTGGPKRGYTF. The CDR3 bases are TGTGCCAGCAGCACCGGAGGCCCGAAGCGTGGCTACACCTTC.